These 24 T cell receptor beta chains share one sample of origin, sequenced in a study of early T cells in non-severe SARS-CoV-2 infection. TCRdb re-analysed the 5' RACE reads in MiXCR, keeping a single row per CDR3 protein. The sample yields about 30,000 distinct CDR3 sequences, around 6.6% seen once. Sequences were obtained from whole blood. The receptors originated from an adult who was a healthcare worker with PCR-confirmed SARS-CoV-2 infection or an uninfected control (not recorded which).

In this sample, this clonotype turned up many times. CDR3 nucleotide sequence: TGTGCCAGCATATGGTTAGCGGGAGCTGATACGCAGTATTTT. This codes for CASIWLAGADTQYF. The chain couples TRBV2 to TRBJ2-3, with 9 bases aligning to TRBD2. The V gene end was trimmed by 7 bases and the J gene end by 6 bases; junction bases not matched to a gene: 8. Germline loops: CDR1 SNHLY, CDR2 FYNNEI. The length of the CDR3 is 14 residues.

V gene TRBV19 combines with J gene TRBJ1-5, with D tentatively TRBD1 (6 bases). CDR3 length equals 15 residues. V was trimmed by 1 base and J by 2 bases, leaving 9 bases between them. The V gene's germline CDR1 is LNHDA and CDR2 SQIVND (reference sequence). This CDR3 is CASSIGPGGNQPQHF. The CDR3 nucleotides are TGTGCCAGTAGTATAGGCCCAGGGGGCAATCAGCCCCAGCATTTT.

This clonotype appeared many times. This chain connects TRBV7-2 to TRBJ2-5; 7 bases match TRBD2. The CDR3 runs 16 residues. J gave up 2 bases and V 1 base, and 7 bases lay outside the gene matches. The V gene's germline CDR1 is SGHTA and CDR2 FQGNSA. The CDR3 DNA follows: TGTGCCAGCAGCTTAGGTTCACCAGCGGGACAAGAGACCCAGTACTTC. Protein sequence: CASSLGSPAGQETQYF.

This clonotype occurred many times. The CDR3 loop reads CASSPPHTRTVKKLFF. The CDR3 DNA reads TGTGCCAGCAGCCCACCCCACACCCGGACCGTGAAAAAACTGTTTTTT. The gene calls are TRBV12-3 or TRBV12-4 and TRBJ1-4; no clear D gene. V lost 6 bases and J lost 9, with 23 bases in between. This CDR3 is 16 amino acids long.

This clonotype has a count of ten or more. The V call is TRBV6-5, the J call TRBJ1-1, with D possibly matching TRBD1 (6 bases). Germline CDR1 and CDR2: MNHEY and SVGAGI. This CDR3 has 15 amino acids. The V and J ends lost 4 bases and 4 bases respectively, with 16 bases between them. CDR3: CASSSRGGRSTEAFF. The DNA of the CDR3 is TGTGCCAGCAGTTCCCGAGGGGGTAGGAGCACTGAAGCTTTCTTT.

This clonotype was seen repeatedly, ten times or more. V and J are TRBV7-9 and TRBJ2-1; 8 nucleotides align to TRBD2. The CDR3 loop spans 15 amino acids. Germline V CDR1 and CDR2: SEHNR, FQNEAQ (reference sequence). After removal of 2 bases from V and 6 bases from J, the junction contained 6 bases not matched to a gene. The CDR3 bases are TGTGCCAGCAGCTTACCCCAGGCGGGGGGCAATGAGCAGTTCTTC. It codes for CASSLPQAGGNEQFF.

This clonotype was recorded at least ten times. As DNA, the CDR3 is TGTGCCAGCAGCGTAGTTGGGACTAGCAGGCATGAGCAGTTCTTC. Protein product: CASSVVGTSRHEQFF. The chain employs TRBV9 and TRBJ2-1, with 9 positions matching TRBD2. From germline, CDR1 is SGDLS and CDR2 YYNGEE. With 0 bases clipped from V and 8 bases from J, the junction kept 6 bases outside the gene matches. CDR3 size: 15 residues.

This clonotype has at least ten counts. J is TRBJ1-1 and V is TRBV3-1, with a weak D call TRBD1 (5 bases). Trimming left V 3 bases short and J 9 bases short, with 17 bases between. The germline gives CDR1 LGHDT, CDR2 YNNKEL (reference sequence). The CDR3 totals 14 residues. CDR3 sequence: CASSHNDGAGKAFF. CDR3 in DNA: TGTGCCAGCAGCCACAATGATGGGGCGGGCAAAGCTTTCTTT.

The genes are TRBV2 and TRBJ2-2; D is tentatively TRBD1 or TRBD2 (6 bases each). V was trimmed by 2 bases and J by 5 bases, leaving 15 bases between them. The germline CDR1 and CDR2 sequences are SNHLY and FYNNEI. The CDR3 spans 16 residues. The CDR3 loop is CASSERSGALTGELFF. The CDR3 nucleotides are TGTGCCAGCAGTGAAAGGTCGGGGGCGCTTACCGGGGAGCTGTTTTTT.

The table lists this clonotype with many counts. The chain combines TRBV11-2 with TRBJ2-1; tentatively, D is TRBD1 or TRBD2 (5 bases each). Deletions cut 0 bases from V and 4 bases from J, with 7 bases between. Germline V gene sequence: CDR1 SGHAT, CDR2 FQNNGV. The CDR3 runs to 14 residues. CDR3 amino acids: CASSLEGRYNEQFF. DNA for the CDR3: TGTGCCAGCAGCTTAGAGGGACGTTACAATGAGCAGTTCTTC.

In this sample, this clonotype turned up many times. The chain couples TRBV10-1 to TRBJ2-3, with 8 bases that match TRBD2. The CDR3 sequence is 15 residues long. CDR1 and CDR2 (germline): WNHNN, SYGVQD (reference sequence). V lost 7 bases and J lost 0; bases outside the gene matches: 6. The CDR3 loop reads CASTRLASSTDTQYF. The CDR3 bases are TGCGCCAGCACCCGACTAGCGTCTAGCACAGATACGCAGTATTTT.

The CDR3 reads CASSLALTGTDTEAFF. The CDR3 DNA reads TGTGCCAGCAGCTTAGCCCTGACAGGGACGGACACTGAAGCTTTCTTT. V usage is TRBV11-2 and J usage is TRBJ1-1; 7 bases agree with TRBD1. V was clipped by 1 base and J by 3 bases; unmatched bases: 8. The germline V gene encodes CDR1 SGHAT and CDR2 FQNNGV. The CDR3 is 16 amino acids.

This clonotype was seen repeatedly, ten times or more. The V and J genes are TRBV3-1 and TRBJ1-3, with 9 bases matching TRBD1. Germline CDR1 reads LGHDT; CDR2 reads YNNKEL (reference sequence). This CDR3 contains 17 residues. The junction had 7 bases not matched to a gene; V was cut back by 0 bases and J by 4 bases. CDR3 DNA sequence: TGTGCCAGCAGCCAAGAGAGATGGGGACAGGGAGGAAACACCATATATTTT. This gives the protein CASSQERWGQGGNTIYF.

This clonotype was seen a handful of times. DNA for the CDR3: TGTGCCAGCAGCCAAGAATCTCGGAGGGAACAGACCCAGTACTTC. It is translated as CASSQESRREQTQYF. The chain links TRBV3-1 to TRBJ2-5; D is possibly TRBD2 (6 bases). V lost 0 bases and J 6 bases, leaving 14 bases between the germline ends. Germline V gene lookup returns CDR1 LGHDT and CDR2 YNNKEL (reference sequence). The CDR3 consists of 15 residues.

The chain couples TRBV6-5 to TRBJ2-3; TRBD2 might be the D (6 bases). Trimming shortened V by 6 bases and J by 7 bases, and 14 bases separated the two germline ends. The length of the CDR3 is 13 residues. CDR1 and CDR2 from the germline V gene are MNHEY and SVGAGI. This CDR3 is CASSTPAGHTQYF. The CDR3 region has the DNA TGTGCCAGCAGCACCCCAGCGGGCCATACGCAGTATTTT.

The chain is built from TRBV7-9 and TRBJ1-4, with D unclear. The CDR3 has 14 residues. From germline, CDR1 is SEHNR and CDR2 FQNEAQ (reference sequence). V was cut by 5 bases and J by 10 bases, with 17 bases left in between. CDR3 sequence (DNA): TGTGCCAGCAGCGCGACCCCCTCGCCGGGAAAACTGTTTTTT. This encodes CASSATPSPGKLFF.

This clonotype was detected ten times or more. CDR3 nucleotide sequence: TGTGCCAGCAGCCCTCTACGACTGGGCACTGAAGCTTTCTTT. This gives the protein CASSPLRLGTEAFF. The rearrangement uses TRBV13 and TRBJ1-1; D is uncertain. The CDR3 length is 14 residues. Germline V gene lookup returns CDR1 PRHDT and CDR2 FYEKMQ (reference sequence). Trimming stripped 5 bases from V and 4 bases from J, with 14 bases between.

This clonotype was counted a few times. The J gene is TRBJ2-3, the V gene TRBV7-9, with 9 bases fitting TRBD1. The CDR3 is 16 amino acids. With V trimmed by 5 bases and J by 2 bases, 8 bases remained unmatched. Germline loops: CDR1 SEHNR, CDR2 FQNEAQ (reference sequence). The CDR3: CASSPKPQGATDTQYF. CDR3 DNA sequence: TGTGCCAGCAGCCCGAAACCACAGGGGGCCACAGATACGCAGTATTTT.

This clonotype was counted many times. This chain uses TRBV24-1 with TRBJ2-1; TRBD1 or TRBD2 may be the D gene (5 bases each). This CDR3 is built from 16 residues. Germline V gene data show CDR1 as KGHDR and CDR2 as SFDVKD. Trimming removed 4 bases from V and 0 bases from J, with 12 bases in between. This CDR3 reads CATSDPSRGSYNEQFF. In nucleotides, the CDR3 is TGTGCCACCAGTGACCCCTCGAGGGGCTCCTACAATGAGCAGTTCTTC.

Many counts were recorded for this clonotype. V is TRBV5-1 and J is TRBJ2-1; the D is unclear. The germline V gene encodes CDR1 SGHRS and CDR2 YFSETQ. V was shortened by 0 bases and J by 0 bases, with 10 bases between the two germline ends. This CDR3 has 16 amino acids. The CDR3 region has the DNA TGCGCCAGCAGCTTGGATCCGGGTAACTCCTACAATGAGCAGTTCTTC. As protein: CASSLDPGNSYNEQFF.

This clonotype came up a few times. The chain carries TRBV4-3 and TRBJ1-1; D is unresolved. The CDR3 length is 14 residues. Per the germline V gene, CDR1 is LGHNA and CDR2 is YSLEER. The V gene lost 4 bases and the J gene lost 0 bases, with 9 bases spanning the gap. As DNA, the CDR3 is TGCGCCAGCAGCCCCAGGTATTTGAACACTGAAGCTTTCTTT. Residues: CASSPRYLNTEAFF.

This clonotype was seen more than once but under ten times. The rearrangement joins TRBV20-1 to TRBJ2-7; 11 bases fit TRBD2. This CDR3 is 14 amino acids long. Trimming at V came to 4 bases and at J to 4 bases, leaving 6 bases not matched to a gene. Germline CDR1 and CDR2: DFQATT and SNEGSKA (reference sequence). Here the CDR3 reads CSATYSGRGYEQYF. CDR3 coding DNA: TGCAGTGCTACCTATAGCGGGAGGGGATACGAGCAGTACTTC.

This clonotype has ten or more counts. The CDR3 nucleotides are TGTGCCAGCAGCCAAGGGCAGGGGGCTCGAGAGACCCAGTACTTC. Translation gives CASSQGQGARETQYF. The genes are TRBV3-1 and TRBJ2-5; 8 nucleotides align to TRBD1. The CDR3 sequence is 15 residues long. The V gene end was trimmed by 1 base and the J gene end by 4 bases; junction bases not matched to a gene: 5. The germline V gene encodes CDR1 LGHDT and CDR2 YNNKEL (reference sequence).

Judged by abundance, this clonotype is medium-sized. The chain has TRBV12-3 or TRBV12-4 and TRBJ2-3; D may be TRBD2 (6 bases). V shed 3 bases and J shed 5 bases, with 12 bases lying between them. There are 14 residues in the CDR3. CDR3 amino acids: CASSFGGAGDTQYF. The CDR3, as DNA: TGTGCCAGCAGTTTCGGCGGGGCGGGAGATACGCAGTATTTT.